This is a list of T cell receptor beta chains from one sample in a study of human T cells and chemical hapten exposure. TCRdb redid the calling of the RACE reads with MiXCR, one entry per CDR3 protein. The sample has 370,000 or so distinct CDR3 sequences, nearly 5% seen once. The material was whole blood, obtained in connection with sensitization to the hapten diphenylcyclopropenone (DPC). These receptors all come from a woman aged 45-59 years with alopecia areata. Some clones in this sample may be carry-over from other donors' samples. Both conserved end residues are part of each CDR3. A D gene is named only where the DNA matches it firmly. Expanded clones get a size class; other rows say once, few or many, or leave the size out.

NA,TRBJ2-3,TRBV5-4,NA,TGTGCCAGCAGCTCCGATGGGCCTAGCACAGATACGCAGTATTTT,CASSSDGPSTDTQYF
few,TRBJ1-3,TRBV28,NA,TGTGCCAGCACACCGAAGTCAAACACCATATATTTT,CASTPKSNTIYF
many,TRBJ2-7,TRBV3-1,NA,TGTGCCAGCAGCCAAGTGACCAATTCGTACGAGCAGTACTTC,CASSQVTNSYEQYF
NA,TRBJ2-7,TRBV6-5,NA,TGTGCCAGCTCCCCGGGGACGGGCCCGCTCTACGAGCAGTACTTC,CASSPGTGPLYEQYF
many,TRBJ1-5,TRBV12-3/TRBV12-4,TRBD1,TGTGCCAGCAGCCAATATCTAGGGGGCGCGGGACAGCCCCAGCATTTT,CASSQYLGGAGQPQHF
many,TRBJ1-1,TRBV7-9,NA,TGTGCCAGCAATACTCAGGGAGGGGGCACTGAAGCTTTCTTT,CASNTQGGGTEAFF
NA,TRBJ2-3,TRBV7-8,NA,TGTGCCAGCACGCTAGGCACAGATACGCAGTATTTT,CASTLGTDTQYF
many,TRBJ1-2,TRBV7-2,NA,TGTGCCAGCAGCCATCCGGATGGCTACACCTTC,CASSHPDGYTF
NA,TRBJ1-1,TRBV14,NA,TGTGCCAGCAGCCAAGATAAATTCGTCCGGGGAGGGGGCACTGAAGCTTTCTTT,CASSQDKFVRGGGTEAFF
NA,TRBJ1-4,TRBV12-3/TRBV12-4,TRBD1,TGTGCCAGCAGACCGGGACAGGGTCCTGAAAAACTGTTTTTT,CASRPGQGPEKLFF
few,TRBJ1-2,TRBV10-3,NA,TGTGCCATCACCCTGGACAGTAACTATGGCTACACCTTC,CAITLDSNYGYTF
NA,TRBJ1-6,TRBV2,NA,TGTGCCAGCAGTCAATACGGGCTGGTAGGGAATTCACCCCTCCACTTT,CASSQYGLVGNSPLHF
NA,TRBJ2-3,TRBV28,TRBD1,TGTGCCAGCAGTTCCCAGGGGGCGGCAGATACGCAGTATTTT,CASSSQGAADTQYF
NA,TRBJ2-3,TRBV6-1,TRBD2,TGTGCCAGCAGTCCCTTGACTAGCGGGGTAATAGATACGCAGTATTTT,CASSPLTSGVIDTQYF
few,TRBJ1-1,TRBV12-3/TRBV12-4,NA,TGTGCCAGCAGTTTAACGCCGGGCCCAGCTTTCTTT,CASSLTPGPAFF
few,TRBJ2-7,TRBV20-1,TRBD1,TGCAGTGCTCTCCGGGACAGCTACGAGCAGTACTTC,CSALRDSYEQYF
many,TRBJ1-1,TRBV12-3/TRBV12-4,NA,TGTGCCAGCAGACCGGGCACCTTGAACACTGAAGCTTTCTTT,CASRPGTLNTEAFF
many,TRBJ1-1,TRBV5-1,TRBD1,TGCGCCAGCAGCCCTTCCGGGACAGTCAAGAACACTGAAGCTTTCTTT,CASSPSGTVKNTEAFF
few,TRBJ1-4,TRBV27,NA,TGTGCCAGCTCGTATACAGGCTCTAATGAAAAACTGTTTTTT,CASSYTGSNEKLFF
few,TRBJ1-2,TRBV7-9,TRBD1,TGTGCCAGCAGCTTTCGAGGGAGGGGGCGAAACTATGGCTACACCTTC,CASSFRGRGRNYGYTF
many,TRBJ1-2,TRBV7-8,NA,TGTGCCAGCAGCCCCCCCGATGGCTACACCTTC,CASSPPDGYTF
NA,TRBJ2-3,TRBV7-2,TRBD2,TGTGCCAGCAGCTTATCAGCGGGGTGGCGTACGCAGTATTTT,CASSLSAGWRTQYF